These 26 T cell receptor beta chains were sequenced from one sample in a study of T cell responses to AZD1222 COVID-19 vaccine. TCRdb's table, derived via immunoSEQ multiplex PCR, lists solely in-frame clones and lacks some. The repertoire holds around 53,000 clones, with approximately 85% as singletons. The sample in question was peripheral blood, obtained on day 0 of MenACWY control vaccination. The receptors shown here come from an adult in good health.

The V gene is TRBV7-2, the J gene TRBJ2-2; TRBD2 matches at 12 bases. CDR1 and CDR2 (germline): SGHTA, FQGNSA. CDR3 size: 16 residues. V lost 2 bases, J lost 4 bases, and 2 bases stayed unmatched. The CDR3 sequence: CASSLRTSGITGELFF. The CDR3 DNA is TGTGCCAGCAGCTTACGGACTAGCGGGATCACCGGGGAGCTGTTTTTT.

The V gene is TRBV7-2, the J gene TRBJ2-2, with TRBD2 identical over 8 bases. This CDR3 has 16 amino acids. Germline CDR1 and CDR2: SGHTA and FQGNSA. V dropped 5 bases and J dropped 5; count of bases not matched to a gene: 10. The CDR3 region is CASSLTSGGRTGELFF. The CDR3 DNA reads as TGTGCCAGCAGCCTAACTAGCGGAGGGCGGACCGGGGAGCTGTTTTTT.

The chain is built from TRBV10-3 and TRBJ1-1; 7 bases are shared with TRBD1. This CDR3 has 13 residues. V was pared by 6 bases and J by 1 base, with 2 bases of the junction left unmatched. Germline CDR1 is ENHRY and CDR2 is SYGVKD. The CDR3, as DNA: TGTGCCATCAGAGGGACAGAGAACACTGAAGCTTTCTTT. Amino acid sequence: CAIRGTENTEAFF.

The rearrangement uses TRBV5-8 and TRBJ2-7; 11 bases line up with TRBD2. With 5 bases clipped from V and 4 bases from J, the junction kept 17 bases outside the gene matches. CDR1 is SGHTS and CDR2 is YDEGEE in the germline V gene. The CDR3 covers 18 residues. CDR3 DNA sequence: TGTGCCAGCAGTTACCGGACTAGCGGGCGCCATCTGAAATACGAGCAGTACTTC. Its protein product is CASSYRTSGRHLKYEQYF.

The chain recombines TRBV10-3 with TRBJ1-1, with 8 positions matching TRBD1. CDR3 length equals 19 residues. Looked up from germline, CDR1 is ENHRY and CDR2 is SYGVKD. V was clipped by 1 base and J by 0 bases; unmatched bases: 13. The DNA of the CDR3 is TGTGCCATCAGTGAGTACCAACCGGGACAGGTCGGACTGAACACTGAAGCTTTCTTT. It specifies CAISEYQPGQVGLNTEAFF.

The V and J genes are TRBV28 and TRBJ1-2; maybe TRBD1 (5 bases). Deletions cut 4 bases from V and 3 bases from J, with 18 bases between. Germline V CDR1 and CDR2: MDHEN, SYDVKM. The CDR3 totals 16 residues. CDR3: CASSSAVGGSYYGYTF. CDR3 nucleotide sequence: TGTGCCAGCAGTTCCGCCGTGGGGGGGTCGTACTATGGCTACACCTTC.

The V and J genes are TRBV11-2 and TRBJ2-1; 8 bases map to TRBD2. CDR3 length: 18 amino acids. J gave up 5 bases and V 1 base, and 13 bases lay outside the gene matches. Germline V gene data show CDR1 as SGHAT and CDR2 as FQNNGV. The CDR3 DNA is TGTGCCAGCAGCTTAGGGGTCGGAGCTAGCGGGTCCCACAATGAGCAGTTCTTC. Protein sequence: CASSLGVGASGSHNEQFF.

This clone turned up a few times. This sequence joins TRBV28 and TRBJ1-2; D is ambiguous. The CDR3 has 11 residues. CDR1 is MDHEN and CDR2 is SYDVKM in the germline V gene. V lost 3 bases and J lost 8, with 7 bases in between. CDR3 amino acids: CASSLGVGYTF. CDR3 bases: TGTGCCAGCAGTTTGGGAGTCGGCTACACCTTC.

The chain recombines TRBV29-1 with TRBJ1-2; D remains ambiguous. This CDR3 is 11 amino acids long. CDR1 is SQVTM and CDR2 is ANQGSEA in the germline V gene. The V end was cut by 7 bases, the J end by 4 bases, with 10 bases between. In nucleotides, the CDR3 is TGCAGCGCTTTAGGGTCCTATGGCTACACCTTC. This encodes CSALGSYGYTF.

This clone came up a few times. The rearrangement links TRBV6-4 to TRBJ2-2, with TRBD2 matching 11 bases. After removal of 6 bases from V and 3 bases from J, the junction contained 3 bases not matched to a gene. This CDR3 spans 15 amino acids. Per germline, CDR1 MRHNA and CDR2 SNTAGT. CDR3: CASRETSGDTGELFF. The CDR3 DNA is TGTGCCAGCAGAGAGACTAGCGGGGACACCGGGGAGCTGTTTTTT.

The chain combines TRBV5-4 with TRBJ2-3, with 9 bases aligning to TRBD2. This CDR3 has 16 residues. V was clipped by 3 bases and J by 5 bases; unmatched bases: 10. Germline CDR1 is SGHNT and CDR2 is YYREEE (reference sequence). The DNA of the CDR3 is TGTGCCAGCAGCTCTCCCTTAGCGGGAGAGGTAGATACGCAGTATTTT. This encodes CASSSPLAGEVDTQYF.

This clone was counted once. The CDR3 sequence: CASSRPGGMVGANVLTF. For the CDR3, the DNA is TGTGCCAGTAGTAGGCCAGGGGGTATGGTCGGGGCCAACGTCCTGACTTTC. The rearrangement uses TRBV19 and TRBJ2-6; 7 nucleotides match TRBD1. The CDR3 contains 17 residues. After removal of 4 bases from V and 4 bases from J, the junction contained 10 bases not matched to a gene. The germline V gene has CDR1 LNHDA and CDR2 SQIVND (reference sequence).

This chain connects TRBV28 to TRBJ1-6; D is uncertain. Trimming removed 8 bases at V and 4 bases at J, with 12 bases between. The CDR3 has 14 residues. Germline CDR1 reads MDHEN; CDR2 reads SYDVKM. Written as DNA, the CDR3 is TGTGCCAGCCGGCTGGAGCCGTATAATTCACCCCTCCACTTT. Translating gives CASRLEPYNSPLHF.

The gene calls are TRBV19 and TRBJ1-4; TRBD1 agrees at 7 bases. This CDR3 is built from 15 residues. Per the germline V gene, CDR1 is LNHDA and CDR2 is SQIVND (reference sequence). With V trimmed by 11 bases and J by 0 bases, 9 bases remained unmatched. The CDR3 nucleotides are TGTGCCTCAACGGGACAGTCTGCAACTAATGAAAAACTGTTTTTT. This encodes CASTGQSATNEKLFF.

The chain has TRBV12-5 and TRBJ1-1, with TRBD1 matching over 8 bases. This CDR3 is 12 amino acids long. V shed 3 bases, J shed 6 bases, and the junction held 0 bases outside the gene matches. CDR1 is LGHNT and CDR2 is FRNRAP in the germline V gene. The CDR3, as DNA: TGTGCTAGTGGTTTACAGGGGGCTGAAGCTTTCTTT. It yields the protein CASGLQGAEAFF.

This clone was found once. V usage is TRBV7-9 and J usage is TRBJ2-2, with a tentative D call TRBD2 (5 bases). V lost 4 bases and J 2 bases, leaving 8 bases between the germline ends. The germline gives CDR1 SEHNR, CDR2 FQNEAQ (reference sequence). This CDR3 is 14 amino acids long. CDR3 in amino acids: CASSSGINTGELFF. The CDR3 DNA reads TGTGCCAGCAGCTCCGGGATAAACACCGGGGAGCTGTTTTTT.

This chain uses TRBV4-3 with TRBJ1-5, with D hard to call. This CDR3 has 14 amino acids. Germline V CDR1 and CDR2: LGHNA, YSLEER. V dropped 4 bases and J dropped 0 bases, with 7 bases sitting between them. The CDR3, as DNA: TGCGCCAGCAGCCCGGACTATAGCAATCAGCCCCAGCATTTT. It specifies CASSPDYSNQPQHF.

V and J are TRBV11-3 and TRBJ2-4; no firm D call. Germline V gene lookup returns CDR1 SGHNT and CDR2 YENEEA. The CDR3 runs 17 residues. V lost 4 bases and J lost 0, with 16 bases in between. The CDR3: CASSSMDLRIAKNIQYF. The CDR3 DNA is TGTGCCAGCAGCTCGATGGATCTGAGGATAGCCAAAAACATTCAGTACTTC.

This clone came up once. This chain connects TRBV5-1 to TRBJ2-7, with 8 bases matching TRBD1. Germline lookup yields CDR1 SGHRS and CDR2 YFSETQ. The ends lost 4 bases at V and 4 bases at J; junction bases unmatched: 10. The CDR3 loop spans 15 amino acids. The DNA of the CDR3 is TGCGCCAGCAGCGTCGGACAGGGTATGGAGTACGAGCAGTACTTC. Amino acid sequence: CASSVGQGMEYEQYF. Filled out from reference TRBV5-1 and TRBJ2-7, the complete variable domain reads KAGVTQTPRYLIKTRGQQVTLSCSPISGHRSVSWYQQTPGQGLQFLFEYFSETQRNKGNFPGRFSGRQFSNSRSEMNVSTLELGDSALYLCASSVGQGMEYEQYFGPGTRLTVT.

A single count supports this clone. The CDR3: CASRLQLSSMNTEAFF. CDR3 in DNA: TGCGCCAGCAGGTTACAGCTTTCCTCCATGAACACTGAAGCTTTCTTT. This chain connects TRBV4-1 to TRBJ1-1; no clear D. Germline CDR1 and CDR2: MGHRA and YSYEKL. V lost 6 bases to trimming and J lost 0 bases, with 17 bases between them. This CDR3 has 16 amino acids.

The chain couples TRBV4-3 to TRBJ2-6, with 8 bases lining up with TRBD1. Germline assignment: CDR1 LGHNA and CDR2 YSLEER. Unmatched junction bases numbered 17, after V lost 0 bases and J lost 4 bases. This CDR3 has 21 amino acids. CDR3 in DNA: TGCGCCAGCAGCCAAGAGATTAGGTTAGGACAGGGCCCTTCCGGGGCCAACGTCCTGACTTTC. Encoded protein: CASSQEIRLGQGPSGANVLTF.

This clone was seen only a few times. The chain joins TRBV5-4 to TRBJ1-1; D not certain. The V end lost 2 bases, the J end lost 0 bases, and 11 bases lay between the germline ends. CDR1 and CDR2 from the germline V gene are SGHNT and YYREEE (reference sequence). This CDR3 is 15 amino acids long. CDR3 coding DNA: TGTGCCAGCAGCTTAAGTGAAGGGATGAACACTGAAGCTTTCTTT. Protein: CASSLSEGMNTEAFF.

This rearrangement joins TRBV5-1 to TRBJ2-5, with TRBD1 as a possible D gene (6 bases). Germline V gives CDR1 SGHRS, CDR2 YFSETQ. V gave up 4 bases and J gave up 2 bases, with 15 bases separating them. This CDR3 is built from 15 residues. In nucleotides, the CDR3 is TGCGCCAGCAGCGACATACAGGGCGTACAAGAGACCCAGTACTTC. This encodes CASSDIQGVQETQYF.

V gene TRBV7-2 combines with J gene TRBJ1-1, with 7 bases identical to TRBD1. Germline V gene data show CDR1 as SGHTA and CDR2 as FQGNSA. CDR3 length equals 19 residues. V lost 2 bases and J lost 4; bases outside the gene matches: 19. Written as DNA, the CDR3 is TGTGCCAGCAGCTTATTTTTCGTCGGGCGGGACAGTTTTGGCACTGAAGCTTTCTTT. Protein product: CASSLFFVGRDSFGTEAFF.

The rearrangement uses TRBV5-1 and TRBJ1-2; possibly TRBD1 for D (6 bases). CDR3 length equals 16 residues. CDR1 and CDR2 (germline): SGHRS, YFSETQ. The germline V and J ends were trimmed by 1 base and 4 bases, with 17 bases remaining between them. CDR3 bases: TGCGCCAGCAGCTTGTGGGCGGACAGTGGGACCTATGGCTACACCTTC. It encodes CASSLWADSGTYGYTF. The complete variable domain, with remaining parts taken from reference TRBV5-1 and TRBJ1-2, reads KAGVTQTPRYLIKTRGQQVTLSCSPISGHRSVSWYQQTPGQGLQFLFEYFSETQRNKGNFPGRFSGRQFSNSRSEMNVSTLELGDSALYLCASSLWADSGTYGYTFGSGTRLTVV.

The rearrangement links TRBV7-6 to TRBJ1-1; weak D call: TRBD1 (6 bases). V was cut by 4 bases and J by 1 base, with 7 bases left in between. This CDR3 contains 13 residues. Germline V CDR1 and CDR2: SGHVS, FNYEAQ. CDR3 region: CASSSGQNTEAFF. In DNA form, the CDR3 reads TGTGCCAGCAGCTCGGGACAGAACACTGAAGCTTTCTTT. Supplemented by reference TRBV7-6 and TRBJ1-1, the full variable domain reads GAGVSQSPRYKVTKRGQDVALRCDPISGHVSLYWYRQALGQGPEFLTYFNYEAQQDKSGLPNDRFSAERPEGSISTLTIQRTEQRDSAMYRCASSSGQNTEAFFGQGTRLTVV.